The clone carrying this T cell receptor (beta chain) has ten or more counts. The data stem from a study of patients and donors after allogeneic stem cell transplantation. Per the germline V gene, CDR1 is DFQATT and CDR2 is SNEGSKA (reference sequence). V was pared by 0 bases and J by 4 bases, with 12 bases between. The CDR3 sequence is 15 residues long. TCRdb redid the calling of the RT-PCR reads with MiXCR, one entry per CDR3 protein. The repertoire includes some 960,000 distinct CDR3 sequences, approximately 18% of them detected once, and around 5.5% sits in the top ten. The sample consisted of blood, either unsorted or a sorted T cell fraction (not recorded which). This chain links TRBV20-1 with TRBJ2-2; a possible D gene is TRBD1 (5 bases). The TCR was taken from a human donor who was either an allogeneic HSCT recipient or a stem cell or donor lymphocyte infusion donor (not recorded which). It is not recorded whose cells these are; they may come from a transplant donor. CDR3 sequence: CSARDGRGGTGELFF. The CDR3 coding sequence is TGCAGTGCTAGAGATGGTAGGGGTGGCACCGGGGAGCTGTTTTTT.